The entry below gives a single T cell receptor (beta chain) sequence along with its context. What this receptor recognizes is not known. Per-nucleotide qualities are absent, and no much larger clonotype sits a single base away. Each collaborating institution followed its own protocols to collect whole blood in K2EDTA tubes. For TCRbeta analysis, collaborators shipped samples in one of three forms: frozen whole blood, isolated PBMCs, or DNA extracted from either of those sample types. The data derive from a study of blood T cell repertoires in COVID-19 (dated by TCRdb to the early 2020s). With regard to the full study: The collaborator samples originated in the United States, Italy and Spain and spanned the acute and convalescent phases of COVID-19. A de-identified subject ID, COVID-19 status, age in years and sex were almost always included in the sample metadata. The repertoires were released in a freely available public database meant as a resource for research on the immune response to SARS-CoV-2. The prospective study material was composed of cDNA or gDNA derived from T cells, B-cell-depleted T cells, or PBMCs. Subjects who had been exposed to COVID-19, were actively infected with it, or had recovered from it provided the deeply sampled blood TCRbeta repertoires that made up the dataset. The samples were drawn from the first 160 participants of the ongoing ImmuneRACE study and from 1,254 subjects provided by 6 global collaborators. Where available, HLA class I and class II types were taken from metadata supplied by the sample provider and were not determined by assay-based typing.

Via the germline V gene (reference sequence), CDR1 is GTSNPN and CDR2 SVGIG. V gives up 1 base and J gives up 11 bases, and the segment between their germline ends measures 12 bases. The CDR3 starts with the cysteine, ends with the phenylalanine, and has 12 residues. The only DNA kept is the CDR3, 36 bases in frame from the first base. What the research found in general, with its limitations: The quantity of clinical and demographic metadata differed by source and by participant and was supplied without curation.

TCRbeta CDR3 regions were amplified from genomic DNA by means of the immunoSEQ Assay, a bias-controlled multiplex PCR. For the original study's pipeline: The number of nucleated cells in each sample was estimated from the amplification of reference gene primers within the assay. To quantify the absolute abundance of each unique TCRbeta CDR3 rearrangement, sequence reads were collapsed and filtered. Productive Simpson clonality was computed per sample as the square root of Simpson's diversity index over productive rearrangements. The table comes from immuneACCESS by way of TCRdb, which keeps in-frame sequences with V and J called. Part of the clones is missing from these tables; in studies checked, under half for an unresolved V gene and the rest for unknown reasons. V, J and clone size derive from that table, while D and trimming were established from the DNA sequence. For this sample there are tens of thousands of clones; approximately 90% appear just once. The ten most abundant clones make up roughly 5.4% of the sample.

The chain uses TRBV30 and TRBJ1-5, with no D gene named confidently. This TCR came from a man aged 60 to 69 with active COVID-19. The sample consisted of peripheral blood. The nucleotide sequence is TGTGCCTGGAGTGGCGGGTCTCGAGCCCAGCATTTT. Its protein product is CAWSGGSRAQHF.